Sequencing of this TCR beta chain was carried out in a study of beta chain features in type 1 diabetes. This clone was counted between two and nine times. Its antigen remains unidentified. Study-level points and caveats: All four CD4+ subsets from Type 1 diabetes patients carried moderately but significantly shorter TCRB CDR3s.

The V segment lost 2 bases and the J segment 1 base; nucleotides outside the gene matches: 7. CDR3 length: 16 amino acids. The germline V gene encodes CDR1 LNHNV and CDR2 YYDKDF (reference sequence). Every bit of the isolated RNA underwent reverse transcription, so sequencing read expressed TCRB transcripts. Repertoires were generated with immunoSEQ multiplex PCR, while TCRdb's copy carries only in-frame clones and drops some. The top ten clones hold approximately 0.02% of a sample with a few hundred thousand clones, approximately 13% of them seen once. The chain links TRBV15 to TRBJ1-1; 7 bases are shared with TRBD1. What was sequenced was naive CD4+ T cells from blood. The sequence derives from a man in his thirties or forties with type 1 diabetes. In DNA form, the CDR3 reads TGTGCCACCAGCAGAAGCCCGACAGGGACGAACACTGAAGCTTTCTTT. It specifies CATSRSPTGTNTEAFF.